The TCR delta chain under discussion was sequenced for a study of Vδ1+ human thymocytes. The study, taken as a whole, reports: TRD repertoires were essentially private, unlike widely shared TRG clonotypes. Unexpected Vdelta2 sequences could cause misinterpretation of bulk repertoire data. Unlike peripheral blood Vdelta1+ controls, thymic delta-chain sequences included approximately 21% Vdelta2 and few Vdelta3. Highly polyclonal TRG and TRD repertoires with Gaussian CDR3 length distributions appeared in thymus.

This clone was detected only a few times. As yet, its antigen is unknown. Extracted RNA was reverse transcribed into cDNA. Multiplex PCR used pooled V-gene forward primers and a constant-region reverse primer to amplify CDR3s. With CATT, TCRdb re-called clones from the multiplex PCR reads. The sample yields about 50,000 delta-chain clones, around 16% seen once. Per the germline V gene, CDR1 is GEAIGNYY and CDR2 is EKD. The V and J ends lost 5 bases and 2 bases respectively, with 26 bases between them. This CDR3 has 18 residues. The V call is TRDV2, the J call TRDJ1; D might be TRDD3 (6 bases). This TCR was recovered from a girl under three years old who had congenital heart surgery. Sequencing was done on a sample of Vdelta1+ gamma-delta thymocytes from the thymus. As to subset: FACS-sorted CD3+ TCRalphabeta- TCRVdelta1+ TCRVdelta2- thymocytes. The CDR3 here is CACGGLGLDTLRTDKLIF. In DNA, the CDR3 is TGTGCCTGTGGTGGACTGGGACTGGATACCTTGAGGACCGATAAACTCATCTTT.